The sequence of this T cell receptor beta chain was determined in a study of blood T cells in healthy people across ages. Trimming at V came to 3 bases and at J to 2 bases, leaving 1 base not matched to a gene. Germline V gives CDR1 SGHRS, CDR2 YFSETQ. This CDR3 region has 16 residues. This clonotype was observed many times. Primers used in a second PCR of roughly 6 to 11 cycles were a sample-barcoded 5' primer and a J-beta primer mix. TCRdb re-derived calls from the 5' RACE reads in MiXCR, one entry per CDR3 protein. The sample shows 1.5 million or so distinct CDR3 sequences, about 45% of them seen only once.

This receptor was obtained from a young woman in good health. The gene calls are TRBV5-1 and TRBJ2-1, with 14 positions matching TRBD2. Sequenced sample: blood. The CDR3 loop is CASSWGLAGAYNEQFF. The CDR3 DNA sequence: TGCGCCAGCAGCTGGGGACTAGCGGGGGCCTACAATGAGCAGTTCTTC.